Listed here are 25 T cell receptor beta chains from one sample, sequenced in a study of T cells in narcolepsy. Sequenced by immunoSEQ multiplex PCR; TCRdb stores in-frame clones only, minus some. This sample has about 34,000 clones, with around 84% found just once. The sequencing sample was made of memory (CD45RA-) CD4+ T cells from blood. The receptors here all came from a human donor in good health.

This chain connects TRBV6-4 to TRBJ1-1; D is unclear. The CDR3 length is 13 residues. Germline loops: CDR1 MRHNA, CDR2 SNTAGT. V lost 5 bases to trimming and J lost 0 bases, with 7 bases between them. The CDR3 here is CASSQQMNTEAFF. CDR3 coding DNA: TGTGCCAGCAGTCAACAGATGAACACTGAAGCTTTCTTT.

V gene TRBV30 combines with J gene TRBJ1-1, with D possibly being TRBD1 (5 bases). The V and J ends lost 4 bases and 0 bases respectively, with 6 bases between them. This CDR3 has 12 residues. CDR1 is GTSNPN and CDR2 is SVGIG in the germline V gene (reference sequence). Here the CDR3 DNA reads TGTGCCTGGATGGGGGTGAACACTGAAGCTTTCTTT. Encoded protein: CAWMGVNTEAFF.

The chain uses TRBV7-2 and TRBJ2-2; TRBD2 aligns across 12 bases. V lost 5 bases to trimming and J lost 5 bases; unmatched junction nucleotides: 9. This CDR3 has 17 residues. From germline, CDR1 is SGHTA and CDR2 FQGNSA. The CDR3 DNA follows: TGTGCCAGCAGCCCGAGGGGTCTAGCGGGAGGGACCGGGGAGCTGTTTTTT. Amino acids: CASSPRGLAGGTGELFF.

The chain combines TRBV6-1 with TRBJ1-2; 7 nucleotides agree with TRBD1. Trimming took 8 bases from V and 4 from J; bases not matched to a gene: 1. The germline CDR1 and CDR2 sequences are MNHNS and SASEGT. This CDR3 has 11 residues. CDR3 sequence reads: CASGQVYGYTF. CDR3 nucleotide sequence: TGTGCCAGCGGACAGGTCTATGGCTACACCTTC.

This clone was counted only a few times. The V call is TRBV6-1, the J call TRBJ1-2; D might be TRBD1 (5 bases). Trimming shortened V by 2 bases and J by 2 bases, and 18 bases separated the two germline ends. The CDR3 length is 17 residues. Germline lookup yields CDR1 MNHNS and CDR2 SASEGT. The DNA of the CDR3 is TGTGCCAGCAGTGAATTCATCAGGGTGCAGGGCAACTATGGCTACACCTTC. This gives the protein CASSEFIRVQGNYGYTF.

V and J are TRBV5-4 and TRBJ1-1; possibly TRBD1 for D (6 bases). Germline assignment: CDR1 SGHNT and CDR2 YYREEE (reference sequence). CDR3 length: 15 residues. The V end was cut by 5 bases, the J end by 3 bases, with 17 bases between. The CDR3 is CASSNTGSRYTEAFF. The CDR3 DNA follows: TGTGCCAGCAGTAATACAGGGTCCAGATACACTGAAGCTTTCTTT.

This chain uses TRBV6-1 with TRBJ1-1; 7 bases agree with TRBD1. V gave up 7 bases and J gave up 8 bases; unmatched junction bases: 4. Germline loops: CDR1 MNHNS, CDR2 SASEGT. CDR3 length equals 11 residues. The CDR3 loop reads CASISDREAFF. DNA for the CDR3: TGTGCCAGCATTTCGGACAGGGAAGCTTTCTTT.

The V gene is TRBV10-3, the J gene TRBJ1-5; D is unresolved. The germline CDR1 and CDR2 sequences are ENHRY and SYGVKD. V was trimmed by 0 bases and J by 4 bases, leaving 10 bases between them. This CDR3 is 15 amino acids long. The CDR3 coding sequence is TGTGCCATCAGTGAGTCTCAGGCCCAGAATCAGCCCCAGCATTTT. It codes for CAISESQAQNQPQHF.

This chain joins TRBV29-1 and TRBJ2-5; D is undetermined. The CDR3 sequence is 12 residues long. Trimming took off 5 bases at V and 5 bases at J, with 12 bases between the two ends. CDR1 and CDR2 from the germline V gene are SQVTM and ANQGSEA. The CDR3 is CSVLGQSETQYF. CDR3 sequence (DNA): TGCAGCGTTCTAGGCCAATCTGAGACCCAGTACTTC. Supplemented by reference TRBV29-1 and TRBJ2-5, the full variable domain reads SAVISQKPSRDICQRGTSLTIQCQVDSQVTMMFWYRQQPGQSLTLIATANQGSEATYESGFVIDKFPISRPNLTFSTLTVSNMSPEDSSIYLCSVLGQSETQYFGPGTRLLVL.

CDR3 sequence reads: CASRTGRGEDSPLHF. In DNA form, the CDR3 reads TGTGCCAGCAGGACGGGAAGGGGCGAGGATTCACCCCTCCACTTT. The chain has TRBV28 and TRBJ1-6; tentative D call: TRBD1 (5 bases). The V gene's germline CDR1 is MDHEN and CDR2 SYDVKM. Trimming removed 6 bases at V and 8 bases at J, with 17 bases between. The CDR3 is made up of 15 amino acids.

This clone was found once. The genes are TRBV28 and TRBJ2-1; unclear D gene. The germline V and J ends were trimmed by 6 bases and 7 bases, with 7 bases remaining between them. This CDR3 region has 11 residues. Per the germline V gene, CDR1 is MDHEN and CDR2 is SYDVKM. CDR3 sequence reads: CASSRWNEQFF. CDR3 bases: TGTGCCAGCAGCCGGTGGAATGAGCAGTTCTTC.

The rearrangement joins TRBV7-2 to TRBJ2-3; D unclear. The CDR3 runs to 11 residues. Germline V gives CDR1 SGHTA, CDR2 FQGNSA. V shed 4 bases and J shed 6 bases, with 5 bases lying between them. CDR3 region: CASSSEDTQYF. The CDR3 nucleotides are TGTGCCAGCAGCTCGGAGGATACGCAGTATTTT.

The chain employs TRBV5-1 and TRBJ1-3; D not resolved. The CDR3 has 14 amino acids. Per the germline V gene, CDR1 is SGHRS and CDR2 is YFSETQ. Trimming cost V 5 bases and J 3 bases, with 12 bases left between them. The chain's CDR3 is CASSREGGGNTIYF. CDR3 sequence (DNA): TGCGCCAGCAGTAGGGAGGGAGGTGGAAACACCATATATTTT.

This clone was seen a handful of times. This chain connects TRBV19 to TRBJ2-1; 9 bases are a match to TRBD1. The CDR3 length is 14 residues. The germline V gene has CDR1 LNHDA and CDR2 SQIVND (reference sequence). The V segment lost 5 bases and the J segment 6 bases; nucleotides outside the gene matches: 5. CDR3 in amino acids: CASSAGQGGNEQFF. Written as DNA, the CDR3 is TGTGCCAGTAGTGCGGGACAGGGAGGCAATGAGCAGTTCTTC.

This chain uses TRBV6-6 with TRBJ1-2; weak D call: TRBD1 (5 bases). V was trimmed by 7 bases and J by 2 bases, leaving 11 bases between them. Per the germline V gene, CDR1 is MNHNY and CDR2 is SVGAGI (reference sequence). CDR3 length: 13 residues. As DNA, the CDR3 is TGTGCCAGCACCGGGGACGGGAACTATGGCTACACCTTC. Translating gives CASTGDGNYGYTF.

CDR3: CASSIRPDSNQPQHF. In DNA, the CDR3 is TGTGCCAGTAGTATCCGCCCAGATAGCAATCAGCCCCAGCATTTT. The genes are TRBV19 and TRBJ1-5; the D is unclear. CDR1 and CDR2 (germline): LNHDA, SQIVND (reference sequence). V was shortened by 3 bases and J by 0 bases, with 9 bases between the two germline ends. This CDR3 has 15 amino acids.

The chain has TRBV30 and TRBJ1-5; TRBD1 agrees at 11 bases. The V gene end was trimmed by 5 bases and the J gene end by 2 bases; junction bases not matched to a gene: 5. The CDR3 totals 15 residues. Per germline, CDR1 GTSNPN and CDR2 SVGIG (reference sequence). CDR3 bases: TGTGCCTGGGCCGGACAGGGGGCGGGCAATCAGCCCCAGCATTTT. It specifies CAWAGQGAGNQPQHF.

This clone was seen once. The V call is TRBV5-6, the J call TRBJ1-1; weak D call: TRBD1 (6 bases). The CDR3 is made up of 13 amino acids. The germline V gene encodes CDR1 SGHDT and CDR2 YYEEEE. V gave up 0 bases and J gave up 7 bases, with 10 bases separating them. DNA of the CDR3: TGTGCCAGCAGCTTGGCGGGGGCGGGTGAAGCTTTCTTT. This codes for CASSLAGAGEAFF.

The rearrangement joins TRBV29-1 to TRBJ1-2; no firm D call. V was cut by 4 bases and J by 8 bases, with 14 bases left in between. Germline CDR1 is SQVTM and CDR2 is ANQGSEA. CDR3 length: 12 amino acids. DNA for the CDR3: TGCAGCGTTGGGCGGGATATGGGCGGCTACACCTTC. Encoded protein: CSVGRDMGGYTF.

The V gene is TRBV27, the J gene TRBJ1-2, with TRBD1 matching 11 bases. Germline V gene lookup returns CDR1 MNHEY and CDR2 SMNVEV (reference sequence). The CDR3 totals 15 residues. The V gene end was trimmed by 5 bases and the J gene end by 2 bases; junction bases not matched to a gene: 4. The CDR3 spells CASSRTGGANYGYTF. The DNA of the CDR3 is TGTGCCAGCAGTAGGACAGGGGGCGCGAACTATGGCTACACCTTC.

J is TRBJ2-3 and V is TRBV7-2, with 9 nucleotides matching TRBD2. V dropped 5 bases and J dropped 5; count of bases not matched to a gene: 14. This CDR3 comprises 17 residues. The germline V gene encodes CDR1 SGHTA and CDR2 FQGNSA. The CDR3, as DNA: TGTGCCAGCAGCCCCCGACTGGGCGGGAGGGCTGAAGATACGCAGTATTTT. Its protein product is CASSPRLGGRAEDTQYF.

A word on this clone: The same CDR3 also results from other DNA sequences found in this sample. This chain uses TRBV30 with TRBJ1-3; D gene unclear. V shed 0 bases and J shed 4 bases, with 4 bases lying between them. The CDR3 contains 12 residues. Looked up from germline, CDR1 is GTSNPN and CDR2 is SVGIG (reference sequence). In DNA form, the CDR3 reads TGTGCCTGGAGTGTACGAGGAAACACCATATATTTT. Residues: CAWSVRGNTIYF. Complete variable domain (other parts from reference TRBV30 and TRBJ1-3): SQTIHQWPATLVQPVGSPLSLECTVEGTSNPNLYWYRQAAGRGLQLLFYSVGIGQISSEVPQNLSASRPQDRQFILSSKKLLLSDSGFYLCAWSVRGNTIYFGEGSWLTVV.

The chain carries TRBV6-1 and TRBJ1-5, with D possibly matching TRBD1 (5 bases). In germline, CDR1 is MNHNS, CDR2 SASEGT. V lost 5 bases to trimming and J lost 1 base, with 6 bases between them. The CDR3 is 13 residues long. For the CDR3, the DNA is TGTGCCAGCAGTTGGGACAGCAATCAGCCCCAGCATTTT. Its translation: CASSWDSNQPQHF.

This sequence joins TRBV19 and TRBJ1-1; D unresolved. Germline CDR1 LNHDA, CDR2 SQIVND (reference sequence). This CDR3 is 15 amino acids long. With 0 bases removed from V and 1 base from J, the gap between germline ends came to 9 bases. In nucleotides, the CDR3 is TGTGCCAGTAGTATAGATCACACAGAGAACACTGAAGCTTTCTTT. Translation: CASSIDHTENTEAFF.

This sequence joins TRBV6-1 and TRBJ2-7; 10 bases are shared with TRBD2. The CDR3 is made up of 17 amino acids. Looked up from germline, CDR1 is MNHNS and CDR2 is SASEGT. The V gene end was trimmed by 4 bases and the J gene end by 3 bases; junction bases not matched to a gene: 12. CDR3 sequence: CASSGKPGTSVIYEQYF. For the CDR3, the DNA is TGTGCCAGCAGTGGAAAACCCGGGACTAGCGTGATCTACGAGCAGTACTTC.